This T cell receptor (beta chain) appears in the sequencing data of a study of blood T cell dynamics during melanoma immunotherapy. The count of this clone is one. Specified time point: pre-treatment baseline. Samples come from before therapy and from week 3 after the first blockade cycle. Sequencing used immunoSEQ multiplex PCR; TCRdb keeps in-frame clones, though not all of them. The table lists roughly 9,400 clones, roughly 90% of them singletons, with roughly 32% in the top ten. The sequence was collected from a human donor with melanoma. The source was blood, collected from a patient treated with checkpoint blockade.

CDR3 region: CASSPPASASYGYTF. The CDR3 DNA follows: TGTGCCAGCTCACCACCGGCTAGCGCAAGCTATGGCTACACCTTC. The gene calls are TRBV18 and TRBJ1-2; D is ambiguous. This CDR3 comprises 15 residues. Germline CDR1 KGHSH, CDR2 LQKENI. Trimming left V 0 bases short and J 4 bases short, with 12 bases between.